The text below deals with one T cell receptor (beta chain). Its antigen is undetermined. Germline values: CDR1 MDHEN, CDR2 SYDVKM. Trimming removed 3 bases from V and 4 bases from J, with 15 bases in between. This CDR3 contains 16 residues. This sample was taken from a study of STAT3 mutations in large granular lymphocyte leukemia. Overall study findings and caveats: Persisting codominant clonotypes may have hidden a small pathogenic clone. Every T-LGLL patient had at least one immunodominant TCRbeta clonotype. After therapy, about 30% of the 18 patients switched clonotypes, all new clones STAT3 wild type.

TCRbeta libraries averaged around 39,000 productive templates per sample. Some clones are missing from TCRdb's copy, which holds only in-frame ones; the method was immunoSEQ multiplex PCR. The sample lists approximately 29,000 clones; approximately 84% were seen once. The clonotype comes from a man aged 55 to 69 with T-cell large granular lymphocyte leukemia. Some clones in this sample may be carry-over from other donors' samples. Input material: peripheral blood mononuclear cells. V usage is TRBV28 and J usage is TRBJ2-2; maybe TRBD1 (6 bases). The CDR3 sequence is CASSFHRQGFTGELFF. The CDR3 DNA reads as TGTGCCAGCAGTTTCCATAGGCAGGGGTTCACCGGGGAGCTGTTTTTT.